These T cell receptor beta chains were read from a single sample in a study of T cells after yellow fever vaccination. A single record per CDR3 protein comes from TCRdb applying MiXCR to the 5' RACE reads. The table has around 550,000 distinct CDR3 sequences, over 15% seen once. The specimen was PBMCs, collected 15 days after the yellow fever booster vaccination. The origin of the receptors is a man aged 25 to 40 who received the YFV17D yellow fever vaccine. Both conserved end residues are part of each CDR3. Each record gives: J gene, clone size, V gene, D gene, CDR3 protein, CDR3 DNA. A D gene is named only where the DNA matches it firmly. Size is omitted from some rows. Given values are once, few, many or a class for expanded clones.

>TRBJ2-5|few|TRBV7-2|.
CASSLDPRSALTQYF
TGTGCCAGCAGCTTAGACCCCAGATCCGCATTGACCCAGTACTTC
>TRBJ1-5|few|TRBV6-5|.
CASSNRQVFDSNQPQHF
TGTGCCAGCAGCAATAGACAGGTTTTTGATAGCAATCAGCCCCAGCATTTT
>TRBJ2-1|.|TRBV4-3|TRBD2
CASSLVAGTSYNEQFF
TGCGCCAGCAGCCTCGTAGCGGGAACCTCCTACAATGAGCAGTTCTTC
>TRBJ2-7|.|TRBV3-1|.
CASSLRFYEQYF
TGTGCCAGCAGCCTCCGATTCTACGAGCAGTACTTC
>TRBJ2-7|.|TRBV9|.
CASCGGVAYEQYF
TGTGCCAGCTGCGGTGGAGTGGCCTACGAGCAGTACTTC
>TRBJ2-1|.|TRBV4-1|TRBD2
CASSPYSGRAEIRDNEQFF
TGCGCCAGCAGCCCTTATAGCGGGAGGGCCGAAATTAGGGACAATGAGCAGTTCTTC
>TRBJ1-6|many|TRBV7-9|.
CASSLGTRNSPLHF
TGTGCCAGCAGCTTAGGGACAAGGAATTCACCCCTCCACTTT
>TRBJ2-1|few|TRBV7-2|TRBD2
CASSPKGLAGGSEQFF
TGTGCCAGCAGCCCTAAAGGCCTAGCGGGAGGTAGTGAGCAGTTCTTC
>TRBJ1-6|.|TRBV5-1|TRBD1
CASREGAVNSPLHF
TGCGCCAGCAGGGAGGGGGCGGTTAATTCACCCCTCCACTTT
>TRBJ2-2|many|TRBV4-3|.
CASSQEEGSWTGELFF
TGCGCCAGCAGCCAAGAGGAGGGGTCCTGGACCGGGGAGCTGTTTTTT
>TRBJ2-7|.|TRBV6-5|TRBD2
CASSYSGPSGSSYEQYF
TGTGCCAGCAGTTACTCAGGGCCTAGCGGGAGTTCTTACGAGCAGTACTTC
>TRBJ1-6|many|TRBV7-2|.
CASSPPPFIVLHF
TGTGCCAGCAGCCCCCCCCCATTCATAGTCCTCCACTTT
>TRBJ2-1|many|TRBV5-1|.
CASSLSTAGMSYEQFF
TGCGCCAGCAGCTTGTCAACGGCGGGAATGTCATATGAGCAGTTCTTC
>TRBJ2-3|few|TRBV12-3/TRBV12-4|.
CASSLAGRGTDTQYF
TGTGCCAGCAGTTTAGCCGGGCGGGGCACAGATACGCAGTATTTT
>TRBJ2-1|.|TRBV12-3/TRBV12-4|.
CASSYKGVYEQFF
TGTGCCAGCAGCTATAAAGGAGTCTATGAGCAGTTCTTC
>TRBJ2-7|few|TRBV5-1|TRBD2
CASSVTSGGLGEQYF
TGCGCCAGCAGCGTGACTAGCGGGGGGCTCGGAGAGCAGTACTTC
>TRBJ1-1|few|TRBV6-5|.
CASSYSGGVNTEAFF
TGTGCCAGCAGTTACTCGGGGGGGGTGAACACTGAAGCTTTCTTT
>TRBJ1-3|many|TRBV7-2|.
CASSLLGTNSGNTIYF
TGTGCCAGCAGCTTGCTCGGGACGAATTCTGGAAACACCATATATTTT
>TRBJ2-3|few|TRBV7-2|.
CASANTDTQYF
TGTGCCAGCGCGAACACAGATACGCAGTATTTT
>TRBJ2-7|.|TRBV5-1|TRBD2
CASSPRRERDLGEQYF
TGCGCCAGCAGCCCGAGGAGGGAGCGGGATTTGGGAGAGCAGTACTTC
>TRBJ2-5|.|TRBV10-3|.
CAISETGETQYF
TGTGCCATCAGTGAGACGGGGGAGACCCAGTACTTC
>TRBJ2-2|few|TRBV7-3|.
CASSLWGSGTGELFF
TGTGCCAGCAGCTTATGGGGGAGCGGCACCGGGGAGCTGTTTTTT
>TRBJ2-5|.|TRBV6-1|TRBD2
CASSPGLAGSQETQYF
TGTGCCAGCAGCCCCGGACTAGCGGGCTCCCAAGAGACCCAGTACTTC
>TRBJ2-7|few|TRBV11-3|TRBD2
CASSQSAGVTEQYF
TGTGCCAGCAGCCAATCTGCGGGAGTGACCGAGCAGTACTTC
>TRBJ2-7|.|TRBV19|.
CASSPSSGYEQYF
TGTGCCAGTAGTCCGTCGAGCGGGTACGAGCAGTACTTC
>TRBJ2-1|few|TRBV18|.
CASSRDDNEQFF
TGTGCCAGCTCACGGGACGACAATGAGCAGTTCTTC
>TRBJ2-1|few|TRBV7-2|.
CASSLLEDWFF
TGTGCCAGCAGCTTACTGGAGGATTGGTTCTTC
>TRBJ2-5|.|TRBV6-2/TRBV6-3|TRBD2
CASSRATSGPQETQYF
TGTGCCAGCAGTCGAGCCACTAGCGGCCCACAAGAGACCCAGTACTTC
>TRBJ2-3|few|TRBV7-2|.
CASSPERESSQYF
TGTGCCAGCAGCCCAGAACGAGAAAGCTCGCAGTATTTT
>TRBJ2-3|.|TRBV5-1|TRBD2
CASSSGPTDTQYF
TGCGCCAGCAGTAGCGGGCCCACAGATACGCAGTATTTT
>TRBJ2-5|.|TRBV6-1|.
CASRRGGTETQYF
TGTGCCAGCCGAAGAGGGGGGACGGAGACCCAGTACTTC
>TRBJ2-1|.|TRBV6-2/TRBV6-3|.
CASSPGLGFGDEQFF
TGTGCCAGCAGCCCGGGACTGGGGTTCGGGGATGAGCAGTTCTTC
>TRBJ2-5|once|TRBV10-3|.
CAIRVGPQQETQYF
TGTGCCATCAGAGTTGGACCACAGCAAGAGACCCAGTACTTC
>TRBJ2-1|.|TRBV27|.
CASSLSPGLSNEQFF
TGTGCCAGCAGTTTATCGCCTGGACTAAGCAATGAGCAGTTCTTC
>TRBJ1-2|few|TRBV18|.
CASSPQGADGYTF
TGTGCCAGCTCACCACAGGGAGCAGATGGCTACACCTTC
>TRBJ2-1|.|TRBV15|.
CATSRSGRSAYNEQFF
TGTGCCACCAGCAGATCAGGGAGAAGCGCCTACAATGAGCAGTTCTTC
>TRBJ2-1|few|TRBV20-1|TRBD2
CSAIGTSGSSYNEQFF
TGCAGTGCTATCGGGACTAGCGGGAGCTCCTACAATGAGCAGTTCTTC
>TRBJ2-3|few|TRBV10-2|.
CASRRLGTDTQYF
TGCGCCAGCAGAAGATTGGGCACAGATACGCAGTATTTT
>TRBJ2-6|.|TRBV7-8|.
CVSSLAGANVLTF
TGTGTCAGCAGCTTGGCTGGGGCCAACGTCCTGACTTTC
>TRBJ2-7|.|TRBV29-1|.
CSALSREPYEQYF
TGCAGCGCTTTGAGTAGGGAGCCCTACGAGCAGTACTTC
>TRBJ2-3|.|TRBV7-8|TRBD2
CASSTRLAGFPNTDTQYF
TGTGCCAGCAGCACTCGGCTAGCGGGATTTCCTAACACAGATACGCAGTATTTT
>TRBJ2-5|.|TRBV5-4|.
CASSLSPQGTETQYF
TGTGCCAGCAGCTTGTCCCCCCAGGGGACAGAGACCCAGTACTTC
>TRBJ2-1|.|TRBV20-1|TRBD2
CSARSASAGASHSYNEQFF
TGCAGTGCTAGGAGTGCCTCAGCGGGAGCCTCCCACTCCTACAATGAGCAGTTCTTC
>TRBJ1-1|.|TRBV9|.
CASSTSRVNTEAFF
TGTGCCAGCAGCACCAGCCGGGTGAACACTGAAGCTTTCTTT